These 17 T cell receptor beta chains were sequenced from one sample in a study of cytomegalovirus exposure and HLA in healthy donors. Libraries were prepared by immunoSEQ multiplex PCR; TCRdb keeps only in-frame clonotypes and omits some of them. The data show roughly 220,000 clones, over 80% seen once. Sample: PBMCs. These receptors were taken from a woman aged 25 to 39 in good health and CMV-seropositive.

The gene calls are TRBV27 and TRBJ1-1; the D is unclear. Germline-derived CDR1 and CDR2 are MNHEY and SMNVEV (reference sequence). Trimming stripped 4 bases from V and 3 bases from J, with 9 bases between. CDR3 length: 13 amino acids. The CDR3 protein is CASSYSPYTEAFF. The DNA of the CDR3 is TGTGCCAGCAGTTACAGTCCTTACACTGAAGCTTTCTTT.

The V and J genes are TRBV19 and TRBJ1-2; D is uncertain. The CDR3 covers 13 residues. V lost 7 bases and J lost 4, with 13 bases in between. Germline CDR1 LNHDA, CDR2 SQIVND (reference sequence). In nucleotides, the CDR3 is TGTGCCAGTACCGAGCGGCCCTTCTATGGCTACACCTTC. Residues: CASTERPFYGYTF.

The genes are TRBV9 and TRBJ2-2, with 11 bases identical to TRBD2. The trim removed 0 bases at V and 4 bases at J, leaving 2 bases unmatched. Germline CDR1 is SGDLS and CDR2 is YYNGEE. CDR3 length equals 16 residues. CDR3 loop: CASSVELAGVTGELFF. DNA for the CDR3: TGTGCCAGCAGCGTAGAACTAGCGGGAGTCACCGGGGAGCTGTTTTTT.

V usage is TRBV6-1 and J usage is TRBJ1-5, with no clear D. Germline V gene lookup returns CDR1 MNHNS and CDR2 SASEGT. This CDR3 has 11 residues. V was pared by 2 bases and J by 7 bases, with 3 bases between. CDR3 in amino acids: CASSEWQPQHF. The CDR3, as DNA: TGTGCCAGCAGTGAATGGCAGCCCCAGCATTTT.

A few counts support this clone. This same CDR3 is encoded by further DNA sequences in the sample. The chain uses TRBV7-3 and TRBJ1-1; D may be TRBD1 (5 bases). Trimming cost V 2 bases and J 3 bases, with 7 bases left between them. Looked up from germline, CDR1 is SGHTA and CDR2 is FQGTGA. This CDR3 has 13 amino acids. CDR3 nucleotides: TGTGCCAGCAGCTTACAGGGTGACACTGAAGCTTTCTTT. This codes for CASSLQGDTEAFF.

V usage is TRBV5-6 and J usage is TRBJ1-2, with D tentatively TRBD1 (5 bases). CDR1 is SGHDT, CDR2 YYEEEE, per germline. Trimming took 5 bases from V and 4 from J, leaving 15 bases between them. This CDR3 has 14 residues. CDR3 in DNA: TGTGCCAGCAGACCAGGGTACGTCGCCTATGGCTACACCTTC. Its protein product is CASRPGYVAYGYTF.

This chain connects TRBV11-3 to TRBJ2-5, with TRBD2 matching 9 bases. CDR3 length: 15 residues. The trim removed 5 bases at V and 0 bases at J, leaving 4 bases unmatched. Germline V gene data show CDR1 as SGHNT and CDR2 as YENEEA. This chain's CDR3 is CASSRLAVYQETQYF. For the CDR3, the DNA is TGTGCCAGCAGCCGACTAGCGGTGTACCAAGAGACCCAGTACTTC.

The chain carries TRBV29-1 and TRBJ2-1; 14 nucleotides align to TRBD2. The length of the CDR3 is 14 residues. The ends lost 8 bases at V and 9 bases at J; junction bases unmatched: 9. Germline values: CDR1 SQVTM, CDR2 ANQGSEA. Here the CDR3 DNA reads TGCAGCTCAAGACTAGCGGGAGGGCCCAGTGAGCAGTTCTTC. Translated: CSSRLAGGPSEQFF.

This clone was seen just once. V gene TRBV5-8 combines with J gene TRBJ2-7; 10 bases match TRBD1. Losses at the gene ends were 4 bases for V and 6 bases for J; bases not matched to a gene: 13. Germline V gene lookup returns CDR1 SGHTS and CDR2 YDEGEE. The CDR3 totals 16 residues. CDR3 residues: CASSLTWGTGAGEQYF. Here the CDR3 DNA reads TGTGCCAGCAGCCTGACATGGGGGACAGGGGCCGGCGAGCAGTACTTC.

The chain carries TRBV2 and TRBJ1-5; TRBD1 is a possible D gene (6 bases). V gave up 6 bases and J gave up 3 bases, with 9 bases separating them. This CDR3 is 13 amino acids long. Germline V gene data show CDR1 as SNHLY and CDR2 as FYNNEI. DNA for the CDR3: TGTGCCAGCAGACAGGGAAACAATCAGCCCCAGCATTTT. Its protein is CASRQGNNQPQHF.

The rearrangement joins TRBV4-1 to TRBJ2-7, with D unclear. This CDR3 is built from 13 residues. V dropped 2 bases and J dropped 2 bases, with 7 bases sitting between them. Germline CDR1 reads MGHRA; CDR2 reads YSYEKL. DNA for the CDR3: TGCGCCAGCAGCCAAACCACCACCTACGAGCAGTACTTC. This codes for CASSQTTTYEQYF.

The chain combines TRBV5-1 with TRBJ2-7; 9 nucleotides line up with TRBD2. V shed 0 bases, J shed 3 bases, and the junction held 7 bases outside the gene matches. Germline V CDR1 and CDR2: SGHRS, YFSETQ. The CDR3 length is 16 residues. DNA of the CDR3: TGCGCCAGCAGCTTGGTGGCGGGAGGGCCGCTCTACGAGCAGTACTTC. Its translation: CASSLVAGGPLYEQYF.

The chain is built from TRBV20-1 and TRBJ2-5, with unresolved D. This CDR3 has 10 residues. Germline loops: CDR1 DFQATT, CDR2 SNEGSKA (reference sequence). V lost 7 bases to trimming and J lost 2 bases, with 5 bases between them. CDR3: CSVLQETQYF. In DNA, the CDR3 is TGCAGTGTTTTACAAGAGACCCAGTACTTC.

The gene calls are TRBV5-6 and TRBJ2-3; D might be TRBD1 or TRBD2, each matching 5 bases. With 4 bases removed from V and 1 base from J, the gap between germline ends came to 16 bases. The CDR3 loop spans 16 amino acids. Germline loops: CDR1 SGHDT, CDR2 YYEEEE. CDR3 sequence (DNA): TGTGCCAGCAGCGACGAACGAGGGGACGGCACAGATACGCAGTATTTT. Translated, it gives CASSDERGDGTDTQYF.

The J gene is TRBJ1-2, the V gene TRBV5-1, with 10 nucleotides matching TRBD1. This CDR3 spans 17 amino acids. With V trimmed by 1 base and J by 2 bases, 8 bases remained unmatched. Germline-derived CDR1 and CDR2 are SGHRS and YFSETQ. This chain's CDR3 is CASSLRGTGDRNYGYTF. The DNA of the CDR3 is TGCGCCAGCAGCTTGAGGGGGACAGGGGATAGAAACTATGGCTACACCTTC. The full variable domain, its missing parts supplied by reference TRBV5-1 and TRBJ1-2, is KAGVTQTPRYLIKTRGQQVTLSCSPISGHRSVSWYQQTPGQGLQFLFEYFSETQRNKGNFPGRFSGRQFSNSRSEMNVSTLELGDSALYLCASSLRGTGDRNYGYTFGSGTRLTVV.

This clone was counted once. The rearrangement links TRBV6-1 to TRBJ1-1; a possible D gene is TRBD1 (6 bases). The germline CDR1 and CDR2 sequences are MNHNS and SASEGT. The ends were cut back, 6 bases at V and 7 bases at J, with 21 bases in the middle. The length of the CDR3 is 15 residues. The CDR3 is CASSKRTGTSNEAFF. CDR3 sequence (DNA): TGTGCCAGCAGCAAGAGAACAGGGACATCCAATGAAGCTTTCTTT.

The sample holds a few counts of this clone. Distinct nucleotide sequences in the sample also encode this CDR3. CDR3 DNA: TGTGCCAGCAGCTTGGAGGGGAACTATGGCTACACCTTC. Its translation: CASSLEGNYGYTF. The chain links TRBV5-4 to TRBJ1-2; TRBD1 might be the D (5 bases). V was shortened by 0 bases and J by 2 bases, with 5 bases between the two germline ends. The germline CDR1 and CDR2 sequences are SGHNT and YYREEE (reference sequence). This CDR3 comprises 13 residues. The full variable domain, completed using reference TRBV5-4 and TRBJ1-2, is ETGVTQSPTHLIKTRGQQVTLRCSSQSGHNTVSWYQQALGQGPQFIFQYYREEENGRGNFPPRFSGLQFPNYSSELNVNALELDDSALYLCASSLEGNYGYTFGSGTRLTVV.